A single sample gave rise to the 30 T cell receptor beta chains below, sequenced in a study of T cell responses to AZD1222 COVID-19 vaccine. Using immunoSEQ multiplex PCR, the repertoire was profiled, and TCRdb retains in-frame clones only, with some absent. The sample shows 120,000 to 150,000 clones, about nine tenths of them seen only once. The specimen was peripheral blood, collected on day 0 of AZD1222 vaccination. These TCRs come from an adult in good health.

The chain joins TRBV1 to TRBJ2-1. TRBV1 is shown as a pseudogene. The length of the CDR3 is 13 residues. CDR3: CTSKVRRNNEQFF. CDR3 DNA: TGCACCAGCAAGGTCCGTAGGAACAATGAGCAGTTCTTC.

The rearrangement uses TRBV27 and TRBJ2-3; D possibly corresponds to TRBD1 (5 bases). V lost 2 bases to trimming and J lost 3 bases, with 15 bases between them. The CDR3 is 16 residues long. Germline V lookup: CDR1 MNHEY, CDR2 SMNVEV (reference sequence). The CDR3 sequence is CASSLMGRVFTDTQYF. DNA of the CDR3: TGTGCCAGCAGTTTAATGGGGCGCGTTTTTACAGATACGCAGTATTTT.

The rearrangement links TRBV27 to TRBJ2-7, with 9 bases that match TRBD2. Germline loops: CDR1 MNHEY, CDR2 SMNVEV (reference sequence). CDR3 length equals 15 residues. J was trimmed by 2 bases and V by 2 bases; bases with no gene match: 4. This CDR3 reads CASSLGGGATYEQYF. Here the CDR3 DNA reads TGTGCCAGCAGTTTAGGCGGGGGGGCCACCTACGAGCAGTACTTC.

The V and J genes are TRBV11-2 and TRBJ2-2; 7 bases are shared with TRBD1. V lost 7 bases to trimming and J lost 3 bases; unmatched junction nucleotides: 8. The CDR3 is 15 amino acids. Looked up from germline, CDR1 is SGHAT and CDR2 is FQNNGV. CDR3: CASTRGQLDTGELFF. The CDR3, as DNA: TGTGCCAGCACCCGGGGACAGTTAGACACCGGGGAGCTGTTTTTT.

The CDR3 protein is CASSEPRRGGRNEQFF. Written as DNA, the CDR3 is TGTGCCAGCAGTGAACCGCGGCGGGGGGGCAGGAATGAGCAGTTCTTC. This rearrangement joins TRBV2 to TRBJ2-1; 9 bases line up with TRBD2. Trimming took 2 bases from V and 7 from J; bases not matched to a gene: 9. The CDR3 spans 16 residues. Germline CDR1 reads SNHLY; CDR2 reads FYNNEI.

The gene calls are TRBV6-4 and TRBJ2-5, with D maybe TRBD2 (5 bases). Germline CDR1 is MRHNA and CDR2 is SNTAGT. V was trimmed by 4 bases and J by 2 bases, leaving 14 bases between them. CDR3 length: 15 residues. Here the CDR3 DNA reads TGTGCCAGCAGTGGGCCAGCGGATGAGCAAGAGACCCAGTACTTC. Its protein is CASSGPADEQETQYF.

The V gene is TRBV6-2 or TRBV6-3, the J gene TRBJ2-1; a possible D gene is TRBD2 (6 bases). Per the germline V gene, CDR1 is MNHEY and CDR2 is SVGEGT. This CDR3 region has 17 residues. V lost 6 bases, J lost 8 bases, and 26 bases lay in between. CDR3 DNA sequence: TGTGCCAGCAGCATCCAAAACCCGGGACTTCCTGCCGATGAGCAGTTCTTC. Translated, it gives CASSIQNPGLPADEQFF.

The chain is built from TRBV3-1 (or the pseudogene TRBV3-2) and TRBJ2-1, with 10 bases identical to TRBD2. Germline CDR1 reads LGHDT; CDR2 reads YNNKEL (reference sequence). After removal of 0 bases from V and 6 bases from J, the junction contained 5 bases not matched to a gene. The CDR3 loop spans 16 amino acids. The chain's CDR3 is CASSQDLAGVINEQFF. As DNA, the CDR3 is TGTGCCAGCAGCCAAGATCTAGCGGGAGTCATCAATGAGCAGTTCTTC.

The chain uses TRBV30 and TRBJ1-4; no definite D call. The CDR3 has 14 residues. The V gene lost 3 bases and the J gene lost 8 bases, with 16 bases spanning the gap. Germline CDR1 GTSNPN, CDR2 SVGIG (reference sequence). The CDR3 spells CAWRIGNMGEKLFF. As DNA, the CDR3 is TGTGCCTGGAGGATTGGGAACATGGGGGAAAAACTGTTTTTT.

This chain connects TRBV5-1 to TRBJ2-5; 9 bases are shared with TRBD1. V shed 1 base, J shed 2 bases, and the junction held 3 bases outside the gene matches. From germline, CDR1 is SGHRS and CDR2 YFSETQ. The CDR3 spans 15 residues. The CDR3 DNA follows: TGCGCCAGCAGCTTGACAGGGGGCCGTCAAGAGACCCAGTACTTC. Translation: CASSLTGGRQETQYF.

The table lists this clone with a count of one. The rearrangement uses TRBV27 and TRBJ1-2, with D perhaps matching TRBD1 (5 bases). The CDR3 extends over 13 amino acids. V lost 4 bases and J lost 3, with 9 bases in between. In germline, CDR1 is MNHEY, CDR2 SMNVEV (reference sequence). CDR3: CASSSGGHYGYTF. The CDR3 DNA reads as TGTGCCAGCAGTTCGGGGGGTCACTATGGCTACACCTTC.

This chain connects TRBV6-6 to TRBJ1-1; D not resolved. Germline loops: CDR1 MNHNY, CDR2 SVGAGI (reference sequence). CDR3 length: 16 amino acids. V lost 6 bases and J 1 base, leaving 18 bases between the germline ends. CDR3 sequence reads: CASSQGPLRRNTEAFF. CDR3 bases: TGTGCCAGCAGCCAAGGACCGCTACGAAGGAACACTGAAGCTTTCTTT.

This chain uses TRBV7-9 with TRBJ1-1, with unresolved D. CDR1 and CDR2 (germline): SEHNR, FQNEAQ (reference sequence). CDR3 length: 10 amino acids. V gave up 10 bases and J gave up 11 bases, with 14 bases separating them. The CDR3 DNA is TGTGCCACCAGTGAGGGATGGGCTTTCTTT. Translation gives CATSEGWAFF.

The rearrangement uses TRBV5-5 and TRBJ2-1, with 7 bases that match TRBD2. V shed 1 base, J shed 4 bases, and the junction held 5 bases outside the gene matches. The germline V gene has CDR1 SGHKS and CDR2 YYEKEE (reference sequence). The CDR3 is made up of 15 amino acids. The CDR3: CASSLSAGEYNEQFF. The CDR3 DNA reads TGTGCCAGCAGCTTGTCCGCGGGAGAGTACAATGAGCAGTTCTTC.

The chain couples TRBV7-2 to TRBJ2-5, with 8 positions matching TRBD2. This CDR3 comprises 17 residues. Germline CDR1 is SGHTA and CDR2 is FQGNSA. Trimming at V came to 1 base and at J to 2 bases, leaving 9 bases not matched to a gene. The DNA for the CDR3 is TGTGCCAGCAGCTTAGTCCCAGCGGGGGCAAGACAAGAGACCCAGTACTTC. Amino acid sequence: CASSLVPAGARQETQYF.

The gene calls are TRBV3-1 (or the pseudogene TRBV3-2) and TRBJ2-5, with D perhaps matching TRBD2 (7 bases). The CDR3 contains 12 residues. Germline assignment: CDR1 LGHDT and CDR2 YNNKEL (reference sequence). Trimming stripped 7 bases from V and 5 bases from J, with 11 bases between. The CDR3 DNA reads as TGTGCCAGCATCGGGGGGCCGGAGACCCAGTACTTC. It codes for CASIGGPETQYF.

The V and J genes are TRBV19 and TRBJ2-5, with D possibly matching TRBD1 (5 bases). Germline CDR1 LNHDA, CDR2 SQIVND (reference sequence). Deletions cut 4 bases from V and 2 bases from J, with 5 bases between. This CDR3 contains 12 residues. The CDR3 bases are TGTGCCAGTAGTAGGACACAAGAGACCCAGTACTTC. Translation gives CASSRTQETQYF.

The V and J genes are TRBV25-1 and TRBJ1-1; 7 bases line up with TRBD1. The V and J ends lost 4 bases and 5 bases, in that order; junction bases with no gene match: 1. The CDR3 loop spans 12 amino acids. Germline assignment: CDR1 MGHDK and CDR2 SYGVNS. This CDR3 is CASSGTGTEAFF. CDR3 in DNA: TGTGCCAGCAGTGGGACAGGTACTGAAGCTTTCTTT.

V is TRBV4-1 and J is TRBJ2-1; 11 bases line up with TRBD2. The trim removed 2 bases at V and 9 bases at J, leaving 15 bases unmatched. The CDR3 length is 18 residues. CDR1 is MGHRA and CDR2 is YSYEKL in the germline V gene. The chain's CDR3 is CASSQSDSGRGSYREQFF. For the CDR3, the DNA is TGCGCCAGCAGCCAATCGGATAGCGGGAGGGGTTCTTATCGTGAGCAGTTCTTC.

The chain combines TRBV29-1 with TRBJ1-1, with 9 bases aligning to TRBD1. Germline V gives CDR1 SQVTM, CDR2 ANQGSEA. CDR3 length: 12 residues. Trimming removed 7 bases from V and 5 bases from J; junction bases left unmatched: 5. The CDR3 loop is CSGGQGYTEAFF. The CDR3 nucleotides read TGCAGCGGCGGACAGGGGTATACTGAAGCTTTCTTT.

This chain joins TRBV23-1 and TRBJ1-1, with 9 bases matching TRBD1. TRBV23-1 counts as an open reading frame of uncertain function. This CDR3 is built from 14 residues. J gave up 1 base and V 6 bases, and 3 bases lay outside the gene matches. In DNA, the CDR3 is TGCGCCAGCAGCCCGACAGGGGGGAACACTGAAGCTTTCTTT. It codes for CASSPTGGNTEAFF.

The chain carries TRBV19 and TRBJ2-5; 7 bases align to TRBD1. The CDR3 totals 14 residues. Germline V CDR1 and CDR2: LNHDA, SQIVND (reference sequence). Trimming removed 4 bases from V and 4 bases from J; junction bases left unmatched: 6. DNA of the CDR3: TGTGCCAGTAGTACAGGACAGGTGGGAGAGACCCAGTACTTC. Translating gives CASSTGQVGETQYF.

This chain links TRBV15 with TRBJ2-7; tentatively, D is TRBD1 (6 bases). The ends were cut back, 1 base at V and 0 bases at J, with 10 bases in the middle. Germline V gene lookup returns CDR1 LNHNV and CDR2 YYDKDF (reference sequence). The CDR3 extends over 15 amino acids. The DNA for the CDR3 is TGTGCCACCAGCAGAGGCAGGGGAAGCTCCTACGAGCAGTACTTC. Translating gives CATSRGRGSSYEQYF. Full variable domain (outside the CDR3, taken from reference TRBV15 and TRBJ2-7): DAMVIQNPRYQVTQFGKPVTLSCSQTLNHNVMYWYQQKSSQAPKLLFHYYDKDFNNEADTPDNFQSRRPNTSFCFLDIRSPGLGDTAMYLCATSRGRGSSYEQYFGPGTRLTVT.

The CDR3 region has the DNA TGTGCCAGCAGCCAAGATTTGGCCTACGAGCAGTACTTC. It translates to CASSQDLAYEQYF. The J gene is TRBJ2-7, the V gene TRBV3-1 (or the pseudogene TRBV3-2); D is uncertain. Trimming stripped 0 bases from V and 2 bases from J, with 5 bases between. In germline, CDR1 is LGHDT, CDR2 YNNKEL (reference sequence). This CDR3 has 13 amino acids.

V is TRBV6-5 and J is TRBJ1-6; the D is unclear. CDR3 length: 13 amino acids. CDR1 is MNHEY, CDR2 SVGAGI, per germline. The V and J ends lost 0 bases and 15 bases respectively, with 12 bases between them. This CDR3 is CASSYSGGLDLHF. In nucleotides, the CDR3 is TGTGCCAGCAGTTACTCAGGCGGACTGGACCTCCACTTT.

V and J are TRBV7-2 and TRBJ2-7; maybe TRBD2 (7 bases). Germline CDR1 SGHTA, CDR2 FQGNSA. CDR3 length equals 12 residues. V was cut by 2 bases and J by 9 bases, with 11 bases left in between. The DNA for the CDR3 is TGTGCCAGCAGCTTACAGGGAGGGGGGCAGTACTTC. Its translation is CASSLQGGGQYF. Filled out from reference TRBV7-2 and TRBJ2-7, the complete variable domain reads GAGVSQSPSNKVTEKGKDVELRCDPISGHTALYWYRQSLGQGLEFLIYFQGNSAPDKSGLPSDRFSAERTGGSVSTLTIQRTQQEDSAVYLCASSLQGGGQYFGPGTRLTVT.

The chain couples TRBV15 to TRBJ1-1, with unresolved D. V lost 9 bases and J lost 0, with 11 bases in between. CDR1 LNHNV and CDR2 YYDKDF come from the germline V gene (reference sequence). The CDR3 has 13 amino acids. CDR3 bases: TGTGCCACTGGTCCGTCCCTGAACACTGAAGCTTTCTTT. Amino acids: CATGPSLNTEAFF.

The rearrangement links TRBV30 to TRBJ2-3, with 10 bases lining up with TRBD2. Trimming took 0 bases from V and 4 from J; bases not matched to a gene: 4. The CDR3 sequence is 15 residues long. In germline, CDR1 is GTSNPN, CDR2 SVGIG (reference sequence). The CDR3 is CAWSVRTSGPDTQYF. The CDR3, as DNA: TGTGCCTGGAGTGTTAGGACTAGCGGCCCAGATACGCAGTATTTT.

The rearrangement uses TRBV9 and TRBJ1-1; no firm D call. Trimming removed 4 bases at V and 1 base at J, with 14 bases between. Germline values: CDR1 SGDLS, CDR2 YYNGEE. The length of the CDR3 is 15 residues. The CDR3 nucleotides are TGTGCCAGCAGCCCCACGGGTGGACCGAACACTGAAGCTTTCTTT. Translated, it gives CASSPTGGPNTEAFF. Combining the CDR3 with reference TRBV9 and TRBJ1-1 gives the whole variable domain DSGVTQTPKHLITATGQRVTLRCSPRSGDLSVYWYQQSLDQGLQFLIQYYNGEERAKGNILERFSAQQFPDLHSELNLSSLELGDSALYFCASSPTGGPNTEAFFGQGTRLTVV.

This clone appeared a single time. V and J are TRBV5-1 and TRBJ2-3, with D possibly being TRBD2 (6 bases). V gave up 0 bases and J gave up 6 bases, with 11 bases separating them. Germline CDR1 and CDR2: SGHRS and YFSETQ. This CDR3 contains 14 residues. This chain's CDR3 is CASSLGLVQDTQYF. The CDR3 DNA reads TGCGCCAGCAGCTTGGGACTAGTTCAGGATACGCAGTATTTT.